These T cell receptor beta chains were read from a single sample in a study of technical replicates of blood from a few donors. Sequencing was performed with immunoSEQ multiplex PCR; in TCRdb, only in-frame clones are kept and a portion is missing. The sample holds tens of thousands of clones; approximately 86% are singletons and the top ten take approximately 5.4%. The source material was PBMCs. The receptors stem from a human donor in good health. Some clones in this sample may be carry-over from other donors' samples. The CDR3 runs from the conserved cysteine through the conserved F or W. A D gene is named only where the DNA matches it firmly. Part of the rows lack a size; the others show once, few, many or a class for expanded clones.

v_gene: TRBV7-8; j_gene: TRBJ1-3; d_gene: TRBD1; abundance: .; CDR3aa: CASSWTGSGNTIYF
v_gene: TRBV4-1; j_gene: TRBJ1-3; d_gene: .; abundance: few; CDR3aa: CASSQAGTPSGNTIYF
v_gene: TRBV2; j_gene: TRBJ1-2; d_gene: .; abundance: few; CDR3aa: CASSEWSGYGYTF
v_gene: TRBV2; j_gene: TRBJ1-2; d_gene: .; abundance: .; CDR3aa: CASSASYGYTF
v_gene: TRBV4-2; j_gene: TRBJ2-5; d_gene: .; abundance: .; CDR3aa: CASSQGSQYQETQYF
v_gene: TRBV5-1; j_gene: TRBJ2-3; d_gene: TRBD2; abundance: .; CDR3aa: CASSQSGSQDTQYF
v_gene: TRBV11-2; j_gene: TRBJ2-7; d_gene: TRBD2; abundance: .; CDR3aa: CASSLGVAGESSYEQYF
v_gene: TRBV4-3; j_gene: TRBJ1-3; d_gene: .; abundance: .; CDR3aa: CASSQETGLSGNTIYF
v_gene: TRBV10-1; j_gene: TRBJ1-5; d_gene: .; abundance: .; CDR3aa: CASSDWRISNQPQHF
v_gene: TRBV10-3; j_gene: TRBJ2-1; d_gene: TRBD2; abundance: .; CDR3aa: CAISNSLAGGGSSEQFF
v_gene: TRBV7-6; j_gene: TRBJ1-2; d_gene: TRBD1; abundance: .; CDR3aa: CASSPNRGSGYGYTF
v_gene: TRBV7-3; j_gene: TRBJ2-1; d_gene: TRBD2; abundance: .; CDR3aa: CASSLRREGVQSEQFF
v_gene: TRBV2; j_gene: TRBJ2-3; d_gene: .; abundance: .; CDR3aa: CASLSGVGTDTQYF
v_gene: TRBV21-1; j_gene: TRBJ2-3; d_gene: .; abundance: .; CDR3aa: CASRDRDSTDTQYF